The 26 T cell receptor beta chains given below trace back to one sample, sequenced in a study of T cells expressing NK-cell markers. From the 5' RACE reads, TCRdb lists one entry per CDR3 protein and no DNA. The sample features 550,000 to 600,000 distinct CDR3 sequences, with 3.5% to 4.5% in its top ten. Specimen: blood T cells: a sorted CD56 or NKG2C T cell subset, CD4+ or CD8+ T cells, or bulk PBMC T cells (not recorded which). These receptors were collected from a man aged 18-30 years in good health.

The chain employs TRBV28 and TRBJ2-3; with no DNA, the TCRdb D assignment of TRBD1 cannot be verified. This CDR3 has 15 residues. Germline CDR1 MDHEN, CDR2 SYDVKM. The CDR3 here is CASSDLGGRLDTQYF.

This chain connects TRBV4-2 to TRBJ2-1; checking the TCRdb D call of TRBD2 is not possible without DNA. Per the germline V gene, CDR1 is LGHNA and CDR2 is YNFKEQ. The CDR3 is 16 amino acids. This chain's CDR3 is CASSQAGVADWNEQFF.

The CDR3 here is CASSLARAPSSYNEQFF. The chain employs TRBV7-2 and TRBJ2-1; TCRdb lists TRBD1, though no DNA is available to test this call. In germline, CDR1 is SGHTA, CDR2 FQGNSA. CDR3 size: 17 residues.

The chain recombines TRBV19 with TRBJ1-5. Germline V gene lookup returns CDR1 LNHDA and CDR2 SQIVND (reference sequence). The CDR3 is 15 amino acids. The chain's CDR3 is CASSSSEGPNQPQHF.

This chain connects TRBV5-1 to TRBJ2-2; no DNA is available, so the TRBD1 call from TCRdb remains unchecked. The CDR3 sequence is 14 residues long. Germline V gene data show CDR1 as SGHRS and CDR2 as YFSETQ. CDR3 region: CASKGQYVTGELFF. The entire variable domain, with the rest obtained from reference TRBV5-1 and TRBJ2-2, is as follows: KAGVTQTPRYLIKTRGQQVTLSCSPISGHRSVSWYQQTPGQGLQFLFEYFSETQRNKGNFPGRFSGRQFSNSRSEMNVSTLELGDSALYLCASKGQYVTGELFFGEGSRLTVL.

The CDR3: CSVDGPEGDEQFF. This chain joins TRBV29-1 and TRBJ2-1; TCRdb returns TRBD1, unconfirmable since there is no DNA. The CDR3 consists of 13 residues. CDR1 and CDR2 from the germline V gene are SQVTM and ANQGSEA.

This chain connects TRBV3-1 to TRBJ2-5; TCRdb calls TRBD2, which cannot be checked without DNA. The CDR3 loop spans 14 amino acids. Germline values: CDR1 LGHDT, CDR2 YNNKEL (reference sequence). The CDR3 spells CASNLAGDKETQYF.

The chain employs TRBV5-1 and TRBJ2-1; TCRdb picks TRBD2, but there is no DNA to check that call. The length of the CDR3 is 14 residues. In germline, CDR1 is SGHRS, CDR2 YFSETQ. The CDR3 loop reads CASKVLAGGREQFF.

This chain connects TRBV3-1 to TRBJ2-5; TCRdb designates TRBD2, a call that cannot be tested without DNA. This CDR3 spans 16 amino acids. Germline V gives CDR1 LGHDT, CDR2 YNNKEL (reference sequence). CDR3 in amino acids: CASSQRGAGLEETQYF.

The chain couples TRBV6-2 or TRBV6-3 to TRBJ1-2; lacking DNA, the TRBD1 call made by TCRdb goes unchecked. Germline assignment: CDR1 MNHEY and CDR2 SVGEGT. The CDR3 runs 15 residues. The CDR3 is CASSYIPEANYGYTF.

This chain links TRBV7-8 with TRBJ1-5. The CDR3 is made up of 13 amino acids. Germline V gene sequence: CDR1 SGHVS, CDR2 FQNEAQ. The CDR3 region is CASSLNRAEPQHF. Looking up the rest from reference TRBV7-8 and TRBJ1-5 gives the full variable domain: GAGVSQSPRYKVAKRGQDVALRCDPISGHVSLFWYQQALGQGPEFLTYFQNEAQLDKSGLPSDRFFAERPEGSVSTLKIQRTQQEDSAVYLCASSLNRAEPQHFGDGTRLSIL.

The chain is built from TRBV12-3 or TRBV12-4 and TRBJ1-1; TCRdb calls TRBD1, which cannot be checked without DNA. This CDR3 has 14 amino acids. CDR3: CASTPGQGPWGAFF.

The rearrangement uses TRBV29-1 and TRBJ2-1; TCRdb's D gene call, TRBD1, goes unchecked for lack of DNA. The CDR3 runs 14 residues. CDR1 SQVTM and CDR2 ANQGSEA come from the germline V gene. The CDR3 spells CSVVLGQGANEQFF.

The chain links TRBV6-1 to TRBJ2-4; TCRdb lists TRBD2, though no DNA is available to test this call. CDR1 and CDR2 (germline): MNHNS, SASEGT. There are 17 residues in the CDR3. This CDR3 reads CASSARPEGSGKNIQYF.

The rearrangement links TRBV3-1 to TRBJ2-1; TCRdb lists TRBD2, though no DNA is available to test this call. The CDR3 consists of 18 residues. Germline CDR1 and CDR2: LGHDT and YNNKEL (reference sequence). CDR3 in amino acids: CASSHSQATAGGNNEQFF.

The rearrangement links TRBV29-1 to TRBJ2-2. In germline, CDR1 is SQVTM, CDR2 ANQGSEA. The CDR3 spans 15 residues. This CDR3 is CSVYSRKANTGELFF.

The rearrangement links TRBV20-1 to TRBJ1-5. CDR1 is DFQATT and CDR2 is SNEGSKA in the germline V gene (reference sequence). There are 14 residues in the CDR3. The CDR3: CSALWGEGNQPQHF.

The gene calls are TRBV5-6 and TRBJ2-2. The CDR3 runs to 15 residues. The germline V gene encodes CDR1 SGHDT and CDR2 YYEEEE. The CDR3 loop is CASSYDQSKVGELFF.

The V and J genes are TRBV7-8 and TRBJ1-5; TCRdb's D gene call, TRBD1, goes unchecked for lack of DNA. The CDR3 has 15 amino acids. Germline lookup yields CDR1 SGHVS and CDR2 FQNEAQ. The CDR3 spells CASSLARGDYQPQHF.

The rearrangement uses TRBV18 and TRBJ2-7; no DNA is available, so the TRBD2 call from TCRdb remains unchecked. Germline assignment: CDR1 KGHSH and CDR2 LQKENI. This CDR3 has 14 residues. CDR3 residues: CASSKRTYSYEQYF.

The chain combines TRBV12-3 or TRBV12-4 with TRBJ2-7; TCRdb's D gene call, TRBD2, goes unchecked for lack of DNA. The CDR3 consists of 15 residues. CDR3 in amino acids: CASRLAGGPGYEQYF.

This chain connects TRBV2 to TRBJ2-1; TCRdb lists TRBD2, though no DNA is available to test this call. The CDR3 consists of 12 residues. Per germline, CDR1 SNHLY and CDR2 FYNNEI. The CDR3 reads CASRGEGPGTFF.

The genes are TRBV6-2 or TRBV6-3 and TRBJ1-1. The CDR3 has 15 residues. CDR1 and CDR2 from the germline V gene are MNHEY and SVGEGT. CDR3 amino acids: CASSYQGGGGTEAFF.

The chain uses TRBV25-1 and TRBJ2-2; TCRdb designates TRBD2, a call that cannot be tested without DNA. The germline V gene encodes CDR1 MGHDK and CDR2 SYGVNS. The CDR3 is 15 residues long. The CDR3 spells CASSEYIRGSGELFF.

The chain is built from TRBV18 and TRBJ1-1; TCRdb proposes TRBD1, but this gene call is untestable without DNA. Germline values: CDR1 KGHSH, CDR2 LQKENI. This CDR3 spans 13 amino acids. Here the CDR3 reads CASSRTVDTEAFF.

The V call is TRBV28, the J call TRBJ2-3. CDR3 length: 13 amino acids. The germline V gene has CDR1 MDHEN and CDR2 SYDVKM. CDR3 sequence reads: CASSSLASDTQYF.